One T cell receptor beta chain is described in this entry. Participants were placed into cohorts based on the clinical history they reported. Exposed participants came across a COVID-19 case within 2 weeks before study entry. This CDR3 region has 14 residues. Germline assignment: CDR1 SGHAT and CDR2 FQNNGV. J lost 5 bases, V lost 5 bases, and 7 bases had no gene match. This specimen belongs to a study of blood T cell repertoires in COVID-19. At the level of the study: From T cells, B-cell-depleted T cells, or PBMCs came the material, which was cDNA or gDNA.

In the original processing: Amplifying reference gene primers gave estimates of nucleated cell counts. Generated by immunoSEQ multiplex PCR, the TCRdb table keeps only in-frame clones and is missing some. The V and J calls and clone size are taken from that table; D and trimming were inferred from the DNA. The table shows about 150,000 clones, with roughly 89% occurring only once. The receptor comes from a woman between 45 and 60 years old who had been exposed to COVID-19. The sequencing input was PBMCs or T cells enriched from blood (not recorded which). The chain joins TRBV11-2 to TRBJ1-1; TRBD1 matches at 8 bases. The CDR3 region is CASSPQGERTEAFF. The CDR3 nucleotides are TGTGCCAGCAGCCCACAGGGGGAAAGGACTGAAGCTTTCTTT.